The 6 T cell receptor beta chains given below trace back to one sample, sequenced in a study of identical twins. Each CDR3 protein is one row after TCRdb ran MiXCR on the 5' RACE reads. The sample has approximately 500,000 distinct CDR3 sequences; around 24% are singletons. These data also featured in a second study, about T cells expressing NK-cell markers.

Sequencing was done on a sample of CD4+ T cells sorted from blood. All receptors derive from a woman in her late teens or twenties in good health.

This clonotype was detected only a few times. The chain uses TRBV12-3 or TRBV12-4 and TRBJ2-1; no firm D call. This CDR3 is 11 amino acids long. V was shortened by 3 bases and J by 10 bases, with 7 bases between the two germline ends. In nucleotides, the CDR3 is TGTGCCAGCAGTTTCGCGGAAGAGCAGTTCTTC. Translating it yields CASSFAEEQFF.

This clonotype came up many times. V and J are TRBV10-3 and TRBJ2-1; TRBD1 or TRBD2 may be the D gene (6 bases each). Germline-derived CDR1 and CDR2 are ENHRY and SYGVKD. CDR3 length equals 19 residues. The V end was cut by 2 bases, the J end by 0 bases, with 20 bases between. This chain's CDR3 is CAISEPSGRGPSSYNEQFF. In DNA, the CDR3 is TGTGCCATCAGTGAGCCGAGTGGTCGGGGGCCCAGCTCCTACAATGAGCAGTTCTTC.

This clonotype was counted many times. This chain connects TRBV5-1 to TRBJ2-2; D unclear. Germline V gene data show CDR1 as SGHRS and CDR2 as YFSETQ. The germline V and J ends were trimmed by 5 bases and 0 bases, with 11 bases remaining between them. The CDR3 spans 15 residues. The CDR3 nucleotides read TGCGCCAGCAGTCTGGTGGGTTCGAACACCGGGGAGCTGTTTTTT. Protein: CASSLVGSNTGELFF.

This chain uses TRBV10-3 with TRBJ2-7; 9 positions match TRBD2. Germline CDR1 reads ENHRY; CDR2 reads SYGVKD. Trimming cost V 0 bases and J 0 bases; bases outside gene matches: 9. The CDR3 is 18 residues long. CDR3 in DNA: TGTGCCATCAGTGAGTCCCGCAGCGGGGGGCGTAGCTCCTACGAGCAGTACTTC. Its translation: CAISESRSGGRSSYEQYF.

This chain connects TRBV12-3 or TRBV12-4 to TRBJ2-7, with TRBD1 as a possible D gene (7 bases). The CDR3 runs 14 residues. V gave up 6 bases and J gave up 2 bases, with 14 bases separating them. The CDR3 is CASRSGGGPYEQYF. The CDR3 DNA reads TGTGCCAGCAGGTCAGGGGGAGGACCCTACGAGCAGTACTTC.

The chain joins TRBV20-1 to TRBJ2-7; possible D gene TRBD2, 6 bases. Germline CDR1 is DFQATT and CDR2 is SNEGSKA (reference sequence). V lost 6 bases, J lost 3 bases, and 18 bases lay in between. The CDR3 loop spans 14 amino acids. The CDR3 spells CSALTRVRDYEQYF. The DNA of the CDR3 is TGCAGTGCGCTTACGAGGGTGCGGGACTACGAGCAGTACTTC.